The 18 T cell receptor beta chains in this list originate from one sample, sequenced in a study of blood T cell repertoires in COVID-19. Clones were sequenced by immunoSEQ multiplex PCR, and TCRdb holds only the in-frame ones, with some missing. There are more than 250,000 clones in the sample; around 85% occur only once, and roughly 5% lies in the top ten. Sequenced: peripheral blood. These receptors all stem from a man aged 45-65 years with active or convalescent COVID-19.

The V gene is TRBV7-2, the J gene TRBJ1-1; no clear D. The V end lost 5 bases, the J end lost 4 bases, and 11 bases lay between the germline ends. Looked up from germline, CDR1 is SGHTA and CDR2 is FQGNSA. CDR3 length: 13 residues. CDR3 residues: CASSADGLTEAFF. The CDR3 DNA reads TGTGCCAGCAGCGCGGACGGACTCACTGAAGCTTTCTTT.

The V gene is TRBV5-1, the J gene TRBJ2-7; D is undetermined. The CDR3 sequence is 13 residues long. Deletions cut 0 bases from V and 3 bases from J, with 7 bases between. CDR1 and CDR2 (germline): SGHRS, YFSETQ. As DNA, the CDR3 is TGCGCCAGCAGCTTGGCCCCCAACTACGAGCAGTACTTC. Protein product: CASSLAPNYEQYF.

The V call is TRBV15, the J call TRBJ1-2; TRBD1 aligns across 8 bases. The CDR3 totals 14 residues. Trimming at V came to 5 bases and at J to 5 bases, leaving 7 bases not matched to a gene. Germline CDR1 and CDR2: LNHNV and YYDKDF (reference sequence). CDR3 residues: CATSPSGGGYGYTF. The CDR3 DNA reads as TGTGCCACCAGCCCTTCAGGGGGCGGGTATGGCTACACCTTC.

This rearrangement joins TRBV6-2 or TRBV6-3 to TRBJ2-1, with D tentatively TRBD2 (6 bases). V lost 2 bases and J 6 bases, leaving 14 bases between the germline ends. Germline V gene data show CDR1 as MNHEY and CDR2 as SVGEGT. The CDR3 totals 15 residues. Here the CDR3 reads CASSYRRGGSNEQFF. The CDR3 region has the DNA TGTGCCAGCAGTTACCGTCGGGGAGGCTCCAATGAGCAGTTCTTC.

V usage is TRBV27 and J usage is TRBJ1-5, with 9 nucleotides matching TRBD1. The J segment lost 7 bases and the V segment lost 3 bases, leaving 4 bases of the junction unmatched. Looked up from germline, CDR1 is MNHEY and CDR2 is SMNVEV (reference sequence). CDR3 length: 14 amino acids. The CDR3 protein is CASSLGQGSQPQHF. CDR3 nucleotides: TGTGCCAGCAGTTTGGGACAGGGATCACAGCCCCAGCATTTT.

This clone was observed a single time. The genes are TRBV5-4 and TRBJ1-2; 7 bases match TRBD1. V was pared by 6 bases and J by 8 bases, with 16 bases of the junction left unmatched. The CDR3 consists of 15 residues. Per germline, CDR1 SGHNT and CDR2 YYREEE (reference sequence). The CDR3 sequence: CASNFRDQGVRGYTF. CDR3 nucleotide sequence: TGTGCCAGCAACTTCAGGGACCAGGGGGTCAGGGGCTACACCTTC.

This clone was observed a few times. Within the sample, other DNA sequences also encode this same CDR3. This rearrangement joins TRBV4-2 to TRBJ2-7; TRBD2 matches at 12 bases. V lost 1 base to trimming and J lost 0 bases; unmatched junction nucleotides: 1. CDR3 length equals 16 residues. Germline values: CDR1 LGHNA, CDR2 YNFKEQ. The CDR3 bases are TGTGCCAGCAGCCAAGCGACTAGCGGGAGCTCCTACGAGCAGTACTTC. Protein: CASSQATSGSSYEQYF.

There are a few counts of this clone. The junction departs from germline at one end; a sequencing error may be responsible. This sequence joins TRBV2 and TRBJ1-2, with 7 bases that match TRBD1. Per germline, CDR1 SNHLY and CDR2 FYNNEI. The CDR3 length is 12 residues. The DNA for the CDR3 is TGTGCCAGCAGGGAAGACAGGGACGGCTACACCTTC. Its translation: CASREDRDGYTF.

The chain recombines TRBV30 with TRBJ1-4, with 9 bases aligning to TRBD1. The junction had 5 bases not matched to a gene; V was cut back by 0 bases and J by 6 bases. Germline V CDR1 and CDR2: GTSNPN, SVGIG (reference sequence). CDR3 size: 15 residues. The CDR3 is CAWSVIGTGYEKLFF. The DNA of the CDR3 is TGTGCCTGGAGTGTCATCGGGACAGGGTATGAAAAACTGTTTTTT.

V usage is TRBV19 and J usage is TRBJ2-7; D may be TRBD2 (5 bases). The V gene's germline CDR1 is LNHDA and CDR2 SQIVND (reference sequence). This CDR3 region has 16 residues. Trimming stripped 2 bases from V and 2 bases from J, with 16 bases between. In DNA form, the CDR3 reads TGTGCCAGTAGTATAAGCGGAAAAGCTGCAGCCTACGAGCAGTACTTC. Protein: CASSISGKAAAYEQYF.

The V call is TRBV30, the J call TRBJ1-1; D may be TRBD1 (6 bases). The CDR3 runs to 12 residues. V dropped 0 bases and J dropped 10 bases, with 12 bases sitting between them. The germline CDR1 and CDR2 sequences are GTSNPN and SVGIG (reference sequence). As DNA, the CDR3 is TGTGCCTGGAGTGTACGAGCAGGGGCAGCTTTCTTT. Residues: CAWSVRAGAAFF.

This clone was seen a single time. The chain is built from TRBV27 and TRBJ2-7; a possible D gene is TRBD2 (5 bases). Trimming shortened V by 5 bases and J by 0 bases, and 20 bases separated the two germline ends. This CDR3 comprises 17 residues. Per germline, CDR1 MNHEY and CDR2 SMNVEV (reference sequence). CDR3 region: CASSPTPSTGSSYEQYF. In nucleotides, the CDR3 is TGTGCCAGCAGTCCCACCCCCTCGACGGGAAGCTCCTACGAGCAGTACTTC.

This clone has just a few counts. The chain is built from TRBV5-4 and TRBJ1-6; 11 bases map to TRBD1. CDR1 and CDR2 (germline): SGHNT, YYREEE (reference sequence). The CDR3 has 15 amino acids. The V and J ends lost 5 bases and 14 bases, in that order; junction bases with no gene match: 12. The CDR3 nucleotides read TGTGCCAGCAGTCAAGGGACAGGGGGGGAAAGGGCCCTCCACTTT. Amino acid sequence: CASSQGTGGERALHF.

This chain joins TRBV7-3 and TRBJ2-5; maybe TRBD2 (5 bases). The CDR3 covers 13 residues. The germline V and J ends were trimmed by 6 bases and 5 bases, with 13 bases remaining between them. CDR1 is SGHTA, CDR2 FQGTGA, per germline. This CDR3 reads CASSRLLGETQYF. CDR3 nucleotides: TGTGCCAGCAGTCGACTACTGGGGGAGACCCAGTACTTC.

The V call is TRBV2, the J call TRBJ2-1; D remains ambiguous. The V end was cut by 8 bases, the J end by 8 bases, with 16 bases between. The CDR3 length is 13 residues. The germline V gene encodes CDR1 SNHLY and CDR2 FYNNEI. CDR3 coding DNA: TGTGCCAGCTCGCGAGATTCCCCACATGAGCAGTTCTTC. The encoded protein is CASSRDSPHEQFF.

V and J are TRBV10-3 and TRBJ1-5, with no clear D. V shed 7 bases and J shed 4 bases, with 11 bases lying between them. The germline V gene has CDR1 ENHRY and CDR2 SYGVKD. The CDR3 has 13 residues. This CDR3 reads CAINRDLNQPQHF. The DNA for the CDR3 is TGTGCCATCAATCGGGATTTGAATCAGCCCCAGCATTTT.

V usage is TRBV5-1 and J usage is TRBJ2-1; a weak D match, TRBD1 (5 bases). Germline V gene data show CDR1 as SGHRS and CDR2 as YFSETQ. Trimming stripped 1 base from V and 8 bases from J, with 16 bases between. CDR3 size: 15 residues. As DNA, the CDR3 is TGCGCCAGCAGCTTGTACGGATGGGAAGGGGATGAGCAGTTCTTC. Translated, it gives CASSLYGWEGDEQFF.

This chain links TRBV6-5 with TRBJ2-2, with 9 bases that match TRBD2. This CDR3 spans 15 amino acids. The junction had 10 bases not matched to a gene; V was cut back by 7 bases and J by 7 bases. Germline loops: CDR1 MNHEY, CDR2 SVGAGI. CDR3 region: CASTLRREGGGELFF. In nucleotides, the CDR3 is TGTGCCAGCACCCTCCGGCGGGAGGGGGGCGGGGAGCTGTTTTTT.